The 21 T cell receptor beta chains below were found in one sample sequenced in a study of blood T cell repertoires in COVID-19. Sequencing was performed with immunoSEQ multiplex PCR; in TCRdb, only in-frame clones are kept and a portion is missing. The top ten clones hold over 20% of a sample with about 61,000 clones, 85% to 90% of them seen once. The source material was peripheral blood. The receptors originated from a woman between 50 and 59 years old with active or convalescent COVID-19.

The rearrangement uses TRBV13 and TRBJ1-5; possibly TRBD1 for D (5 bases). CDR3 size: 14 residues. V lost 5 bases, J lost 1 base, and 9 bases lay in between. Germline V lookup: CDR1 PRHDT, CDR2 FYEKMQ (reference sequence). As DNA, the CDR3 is TGTGCCAGCAGCCCTGGGGGGAGCAATCAGCCCCAGCATTTT. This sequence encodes CASSPGGSNQPQHF.

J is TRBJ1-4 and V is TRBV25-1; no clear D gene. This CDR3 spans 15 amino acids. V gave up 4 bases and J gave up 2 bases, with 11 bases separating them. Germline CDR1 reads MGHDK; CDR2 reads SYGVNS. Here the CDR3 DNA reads TGTGCCAGCAGTGCCAAATCAGTGACTAATGAAAAACTGTTTTTT. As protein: CASSAKSVTNEKLFF.

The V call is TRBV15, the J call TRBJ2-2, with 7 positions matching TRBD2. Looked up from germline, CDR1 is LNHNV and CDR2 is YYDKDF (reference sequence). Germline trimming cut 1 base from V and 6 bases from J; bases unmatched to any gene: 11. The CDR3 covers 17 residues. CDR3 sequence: CATSRGVELAIPGELFF. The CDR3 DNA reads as TGTGCCACCAGCAGAGGCGTGGAACTAGCGATACCCGGGGAGCTGTTTTTT.

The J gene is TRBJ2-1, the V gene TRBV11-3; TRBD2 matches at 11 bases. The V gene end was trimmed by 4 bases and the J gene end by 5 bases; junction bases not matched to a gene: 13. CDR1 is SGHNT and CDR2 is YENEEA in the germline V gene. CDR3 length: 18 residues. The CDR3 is CASSYTITLAGAHNEQFF. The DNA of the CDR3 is TGTGCCAGCAGCTACACGATCACACTAGCGGGAGCCCACAATGAGCAGTTCTTC.

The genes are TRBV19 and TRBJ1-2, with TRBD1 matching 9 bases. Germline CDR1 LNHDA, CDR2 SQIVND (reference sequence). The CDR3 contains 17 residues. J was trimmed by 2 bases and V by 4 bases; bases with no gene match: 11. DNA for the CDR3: TGTGCCAGTAGTAAGAGCGGGACAGGGAATGGGAACTATGGCTACACCTTC. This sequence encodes CASSKSGTGNGNYGYTF. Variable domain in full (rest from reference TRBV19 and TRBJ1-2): DGGITQSPKYLFRKEGQNVTLSCEQNLNHDAMYWYRQDPGQGLRLIYYSQIVNDFQKGDIAEGYSVSREKKESFPLTVTSAQKNPTAFYLCASSKSGTGNGNYGYTFGSGTRLTVV.

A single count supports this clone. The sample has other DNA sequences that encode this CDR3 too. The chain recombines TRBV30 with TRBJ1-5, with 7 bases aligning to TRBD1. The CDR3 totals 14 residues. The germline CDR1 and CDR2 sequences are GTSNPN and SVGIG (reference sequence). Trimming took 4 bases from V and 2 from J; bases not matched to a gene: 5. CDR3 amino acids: CAWNRQGGNQPQHF. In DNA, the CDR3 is TGTGCCTGGAACAGACAGGGTGGCAATCAGCCCCAGCATTTT.

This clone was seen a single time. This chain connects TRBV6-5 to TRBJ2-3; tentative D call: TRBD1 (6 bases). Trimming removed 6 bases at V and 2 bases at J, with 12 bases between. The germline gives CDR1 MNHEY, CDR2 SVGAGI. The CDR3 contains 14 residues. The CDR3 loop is CASSAGVNTDTQYF. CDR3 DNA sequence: TGTGCCAGCAGCGCAGGGGTGAACACAGATACGCAGTATTTT.

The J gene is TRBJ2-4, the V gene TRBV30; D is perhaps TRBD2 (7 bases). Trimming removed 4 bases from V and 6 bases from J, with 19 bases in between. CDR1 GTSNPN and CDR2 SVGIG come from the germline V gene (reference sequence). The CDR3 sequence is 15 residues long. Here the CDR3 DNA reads TGTGCCTGGACCAGGGACGGAGGGGGGGGAAACATTCAGTACTTC. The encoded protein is CAWTRDGGGGNIQYF.

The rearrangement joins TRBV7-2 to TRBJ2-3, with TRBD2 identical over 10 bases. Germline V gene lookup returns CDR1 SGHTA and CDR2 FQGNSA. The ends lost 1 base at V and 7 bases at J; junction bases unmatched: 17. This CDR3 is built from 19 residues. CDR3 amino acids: CASSLDPNSSGREENTQYF. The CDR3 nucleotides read TGTGCCAGCAGCTTAGACCCTAACTCTAGCGGGAGAGAAGAGAATACGCAGTATTTT.

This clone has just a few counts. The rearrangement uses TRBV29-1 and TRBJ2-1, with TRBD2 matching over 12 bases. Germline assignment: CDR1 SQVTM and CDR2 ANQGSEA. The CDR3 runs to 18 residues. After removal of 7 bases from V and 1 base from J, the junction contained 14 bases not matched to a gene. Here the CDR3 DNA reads TGCAGCGCCCGAGCGTCGACTAGCGGGAGTAGGTCCTACAATGAGCAGTTCTTC. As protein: CSARASTSGSRSYNEQFF.

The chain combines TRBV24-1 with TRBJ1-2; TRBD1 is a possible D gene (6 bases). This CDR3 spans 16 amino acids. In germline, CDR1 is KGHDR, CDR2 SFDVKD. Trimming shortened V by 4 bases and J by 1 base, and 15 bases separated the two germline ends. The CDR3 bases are TGTGCCACCAGTGAATCTAACAGGGACCTTAACTATGGCTACACCTTC. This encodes CATSESNRDLNYGYTF.

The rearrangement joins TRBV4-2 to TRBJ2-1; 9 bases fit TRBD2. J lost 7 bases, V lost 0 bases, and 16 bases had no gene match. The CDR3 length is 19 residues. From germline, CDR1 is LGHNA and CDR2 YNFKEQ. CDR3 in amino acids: CASSQEHPFAGGPRNEQFF. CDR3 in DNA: TGTGCCAGCAGCCAAGAACACCCCTTCGCGGGAGGGCCTCGAAATGAGCAGTTCTTC.

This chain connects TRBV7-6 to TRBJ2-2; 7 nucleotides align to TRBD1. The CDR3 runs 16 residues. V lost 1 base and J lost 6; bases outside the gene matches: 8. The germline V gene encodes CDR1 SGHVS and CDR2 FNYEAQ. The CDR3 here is CASSLGQGYYPGELFF. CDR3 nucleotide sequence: TGTGCCAGCAGCTTAGGACAGGGCTACTATCCCGGGGAGCTGTTTTTT.

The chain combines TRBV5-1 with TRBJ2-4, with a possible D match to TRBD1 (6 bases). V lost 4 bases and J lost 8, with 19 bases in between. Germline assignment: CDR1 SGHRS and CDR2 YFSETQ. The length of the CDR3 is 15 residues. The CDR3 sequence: CASSPGQPPRDIQYF. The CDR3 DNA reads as TGCGCCAGCAGCCCCGGACAGCCTCCAAGGGACATTCAGTACTTC.

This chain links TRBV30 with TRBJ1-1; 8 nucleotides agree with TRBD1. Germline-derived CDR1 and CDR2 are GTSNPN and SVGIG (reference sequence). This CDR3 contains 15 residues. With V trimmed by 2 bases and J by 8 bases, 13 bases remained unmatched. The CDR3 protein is CAWSSGGASVGEAFF. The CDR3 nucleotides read TGTGCCTGGAGTTCAGGGGGCGCTAGCGTAGGGGAAGCTTTCTTT.

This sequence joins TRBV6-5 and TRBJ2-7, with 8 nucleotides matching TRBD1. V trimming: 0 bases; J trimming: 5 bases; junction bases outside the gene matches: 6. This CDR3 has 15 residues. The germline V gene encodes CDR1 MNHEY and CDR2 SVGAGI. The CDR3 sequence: CASSYSQGARDEQYF. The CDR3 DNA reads TGTGCCAGCAGTTACTCGCAGGGGGCAAGGGACGAGCAGTACTTC.

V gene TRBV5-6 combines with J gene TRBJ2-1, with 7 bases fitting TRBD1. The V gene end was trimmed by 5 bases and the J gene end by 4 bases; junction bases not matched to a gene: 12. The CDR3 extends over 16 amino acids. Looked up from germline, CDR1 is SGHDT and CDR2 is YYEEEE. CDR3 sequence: CASSSDRIITYNEQFF. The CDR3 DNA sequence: TGTGCCAGCAGTTCGGACAGGATCATTACATACAATGAGCAGTTCTTC.

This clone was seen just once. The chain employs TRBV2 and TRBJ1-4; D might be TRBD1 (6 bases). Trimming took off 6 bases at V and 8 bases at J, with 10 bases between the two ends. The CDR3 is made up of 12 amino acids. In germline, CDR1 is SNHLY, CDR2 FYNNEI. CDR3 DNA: TGTGCCAGCAGGGGGACAAGGGAAAAACTGTTTTTT. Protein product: CASRGTREKLFF.

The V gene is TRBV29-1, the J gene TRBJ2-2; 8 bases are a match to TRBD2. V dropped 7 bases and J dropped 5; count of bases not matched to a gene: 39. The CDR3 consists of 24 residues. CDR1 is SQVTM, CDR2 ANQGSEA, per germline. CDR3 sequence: CSAPLPGPLEGTSSVGVRTGELFF. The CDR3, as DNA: TGCAGCGCCCCACTACCCGGACCCCTGGAAGGGACTAGTTCGGTGGGAGTAAGGACCGGGGAGCTGTTTTTT.

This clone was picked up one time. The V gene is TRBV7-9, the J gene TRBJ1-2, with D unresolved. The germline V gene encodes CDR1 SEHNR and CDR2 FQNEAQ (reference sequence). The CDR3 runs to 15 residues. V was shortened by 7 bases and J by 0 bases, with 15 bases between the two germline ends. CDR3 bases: TGTGCCAGCATGAAGGAACAGAATACTAACTATGGCTACACCTTC. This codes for CASMKEQNTNYGYTF.

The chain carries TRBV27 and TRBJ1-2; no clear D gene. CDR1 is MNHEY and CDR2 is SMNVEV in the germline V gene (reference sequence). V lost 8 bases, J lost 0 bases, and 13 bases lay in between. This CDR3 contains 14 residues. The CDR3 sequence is CASRKSYSNYGYTF. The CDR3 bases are TGTGCCAGCCGAAAAAGCTACTCTAACTATGGCTACACCTTC.